The clone carrying this TCR beta chain was seen a handful of times. This sample is drawn from a study of T-cell reconstitution after alpha-beta-depleted transplantation in children. The length of the CDR3 is 16 residues. Germline-derived CDR1 and CDR2 are SGHAT and FQNNGV. V shed 1 base, J shed 4 bases, and the junction held 10 bases outside the gene matches. As it was prepared, the TCRbeta library received unique molecular identifiers. TCRdb itself ran the PCR reads through MiXCR, one entry per CDR3 protein. The sample comprises about 460,000 distinct CDR3 sequences, approximately 12% of which are singletons, and 4.5% to 6% rests with the top ten.

Specimen: PBMCs from the stem cell graft donor, collected from the stem cell graft. The chain uses TRBV11-2 and TRBJ2-7, with TRBD1 matching 7 bases. The sequence derives from a human donor who donated a stem cell graft to a child with combined immunodeficiency. The CDR3 sequence is CASSLVSRGQSYEQYF. Here the CDR3 DNA reads TGTGCCAGCAGCTTAGTTTCCCGGGGACAGAGTTACGAGCAGTACTTC.